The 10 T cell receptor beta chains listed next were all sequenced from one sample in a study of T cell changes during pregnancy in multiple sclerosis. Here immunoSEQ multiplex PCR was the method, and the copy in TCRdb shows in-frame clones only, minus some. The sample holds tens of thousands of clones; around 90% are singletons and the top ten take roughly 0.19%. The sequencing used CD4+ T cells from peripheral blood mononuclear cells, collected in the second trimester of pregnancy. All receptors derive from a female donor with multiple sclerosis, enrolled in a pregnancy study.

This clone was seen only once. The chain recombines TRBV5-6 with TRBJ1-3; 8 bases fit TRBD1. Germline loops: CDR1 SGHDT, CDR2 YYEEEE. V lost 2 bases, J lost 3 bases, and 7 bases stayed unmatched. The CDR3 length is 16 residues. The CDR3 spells CASSFWTGLVGNTIYF. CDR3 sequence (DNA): TGTGCCAGCAGCTTCTGGACAGGGTTGGTTGGAAACACCATATATTTT.

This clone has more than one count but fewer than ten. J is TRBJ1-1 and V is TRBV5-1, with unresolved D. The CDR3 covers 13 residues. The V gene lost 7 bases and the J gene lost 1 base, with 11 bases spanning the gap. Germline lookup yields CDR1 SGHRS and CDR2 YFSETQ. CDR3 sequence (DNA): TGCGCCAGCCAGGAGGAAGGGAACACTGAAGCTTTCTTT. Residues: CASQEEGNTEAFF.

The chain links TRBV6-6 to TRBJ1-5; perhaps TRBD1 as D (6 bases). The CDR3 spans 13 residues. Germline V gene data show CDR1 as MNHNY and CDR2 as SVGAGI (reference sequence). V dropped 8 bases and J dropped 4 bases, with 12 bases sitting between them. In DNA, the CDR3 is TGTGCCAGCGTTCAGGGGTTGAATCAGCCCCAGCATTTT. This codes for CASVQGLNQPQHF.

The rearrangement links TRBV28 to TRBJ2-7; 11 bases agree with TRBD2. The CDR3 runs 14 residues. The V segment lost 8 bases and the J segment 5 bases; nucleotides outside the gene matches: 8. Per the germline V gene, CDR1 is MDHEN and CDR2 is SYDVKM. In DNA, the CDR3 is TGTGCCAGCCGATCTAGCGGGAGGATCCACGAGCAGTACTTC. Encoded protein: CASRSSGRIHEQYF.

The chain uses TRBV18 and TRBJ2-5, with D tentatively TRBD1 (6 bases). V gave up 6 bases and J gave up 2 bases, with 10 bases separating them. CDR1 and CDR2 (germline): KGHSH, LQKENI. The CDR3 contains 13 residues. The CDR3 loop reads CASSQGRQETQYF. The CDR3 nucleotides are TGTGCCAGCTCGCAGGGGAGACAAGAGACCCAGTACTTC.

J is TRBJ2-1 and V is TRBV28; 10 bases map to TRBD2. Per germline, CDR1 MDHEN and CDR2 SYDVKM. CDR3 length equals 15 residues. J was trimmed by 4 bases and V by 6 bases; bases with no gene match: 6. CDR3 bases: TGTGCCAGCAGGGCTAGCGGGGGATGGTACAATGAGCAGTTCTTC. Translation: CASRASGGWYNEQFF. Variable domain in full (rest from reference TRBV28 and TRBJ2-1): DVKVTQSSRYLVKRTGEKVFLECVQDMDHENMFWYRQDPGLGLRLIYFSYDVKMKEKGDIPEGYSVSREKKERFSLILESASTNQTSMYLCASRASGGWYNEQFFGPGTRLTVL.

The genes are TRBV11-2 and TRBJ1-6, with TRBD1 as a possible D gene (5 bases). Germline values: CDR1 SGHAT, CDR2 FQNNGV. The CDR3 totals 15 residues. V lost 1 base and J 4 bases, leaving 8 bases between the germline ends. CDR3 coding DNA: TGTGCCAGCAGCTTAGGCGCAGGGTATAATTCACCCCTCCACTTT. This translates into CASSLGAGYNSPLHF.

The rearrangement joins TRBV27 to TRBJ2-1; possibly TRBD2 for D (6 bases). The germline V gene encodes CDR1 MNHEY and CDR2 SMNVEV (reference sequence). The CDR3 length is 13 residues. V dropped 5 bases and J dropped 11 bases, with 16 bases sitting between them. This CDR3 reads CASSTGLMVKQFF. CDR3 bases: TGTGCCAGCAGTACGGGACTGATGGTAAAGCAGTTCTTC.

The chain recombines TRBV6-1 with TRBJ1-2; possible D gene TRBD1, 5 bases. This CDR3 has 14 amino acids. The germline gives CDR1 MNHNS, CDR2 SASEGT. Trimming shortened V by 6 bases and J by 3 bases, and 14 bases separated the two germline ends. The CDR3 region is CASSPPSGYYGYTF. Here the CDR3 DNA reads TGTGCCAGCAGCCCCCCCTCAGGGTACTATGGCTACACCTTC.

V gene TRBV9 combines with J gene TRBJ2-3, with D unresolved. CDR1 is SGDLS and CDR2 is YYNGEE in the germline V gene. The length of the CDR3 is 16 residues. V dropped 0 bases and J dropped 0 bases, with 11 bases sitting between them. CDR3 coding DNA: TGTGCCAGCAGCGTAGAACCCCGACTGAGCACAGATACGCAGTATTTT. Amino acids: CASSVEPRLSTDTQYF.